The 10 T cell receptor beta chains presented below share a single source sample, sequenced in a study of cytomegalovirus exposure and HLA in healthy donors. The PCR contained 60 Vbeta and 13 Jbeta primers. Assay used: immunoSEQ multiplex PCR; TCRdb lists only in-frame clones, some missing. The sample includes over 150,000 clones, roughly four fifths seen only once; the top ten take under 15%. The sample consisted of PBMCs. The receptors shown here come from a woman in her forties or fifties in good health and CMV-seronegative.

The chain couples TRBV27 to TRBJ2-7; TRBD2 agrees at 10 bases. V dropped 6 bases and J dropped 2; count of bases not matched to a gene: 7. Germline CDR1 and CDR2: MNHEY and SMNVEV (reference sequence). This CDR3 is 15 amino acids long. The CDR3 is CASSPRTSGAYEQYF. In nucleotides, the CDR3 is TGTGCCAGCAGCCCCAGGACTAGCGGAGCCTACGAGCAGTACTTC.

The V gene is TRBV6-1, the J gene TRBJ2-5, with 10 nucleotides matching TRBD1. Per germline, CDR1 MNHNS and CDR2 SASEGT. The CDR3 totals 14 residues. V lost 4 bases and J lost 4; bases outside the gene matches: 3. Here the CDR3 DNA reads TGTGCCAGCAGTGGGGGGACAGGGGTAGAGACCCAGTACTTC. As protein: CASSGGTGVETQYF.

V usage is TRBV4-3 and J usage is TRBJ2-1; TRBD2 is a possible D gene (5 bases). Germline CDR1 reads LGHNA; CDR2 reads YSLEER. CDR3 length equals 13 residues. Trimming pared 4 bases from V and 2 bases from J, leaving 6 bases between. The CDR3 DNA reads TGCGCCAGCAGCCCCGGGGCCTACAATGAGCAGTTCTTC. Its translation: CASSPGAYNEQFF.

The chain has TRBV28 and TRBJ2-7; D is unclear. The ends were cut back, 1 base at V and 4 bases at J, with 2 bases in the middle. The CDR3 covers 11 residues. Germline lookup yields CDR1 MDHEN and CDR2 SYDVKM. CDR3: CASSLLYEQYF. In DNA form, the CDR3 reads TGTGCCAGCAGTTTATTATACGAGCAGTACTTC.

The J gene is TRBJ2-1, the V gene TRBV15; D is possibly TRBD2 (6 bases). Germline V gene sequence: CDR1 LNHNV, CDR2 YYDKDF (reference sequence). CDR3 size: 18 residues. V gave up 0 bases and J gave up 0 bases, with 15 bases separating them. DNA of the CDR3: TGTGCCACCAGCAGAGAAGCCCGGACTAAGAGCTCCTACAATGAGCAGTTCTTC. This codes for CATSREARTKSSYNEQFF.

This chain uses TRBV9 with TRBJ1-1; TRBD1 agrees at 7 bases. Trimming removed 4 bases from V and 5 bases from J; junction bases left unmatched: 8. This CDR3 has 14 amino acids. Per germline, CDR1 SGDLS and CDR2 YYNGEE. Written as DNA, the CDR3 is TGTGCCAGCAGCCCGATGACAGGGCGAACTGAAGCTTTCTTT. It codes for CASSPMTGRTEAFF.

This clone was recorded a few times. The chain uses TRBV19 and TRBJ2-6; D gene uncertain. V was cut by 1 base and J by 0 bases, with 7 bases left in between. The CDR3 sequence is 16 residues long. The germline V gene encodes CDR1 LNHDA and CDR2 SQIVND (reference sequence). Written as DNA, the CDR3 is TGTGCCAGTAGTATAGTCAGTCTCTCTGGGGCCAACGTCCTGACTTTC. This translates into CASSIVSLSGANVLTF.

V gene TRBV6-5 combines with J gene TRBJ2-7; D not certain. This CDR3 region has 13 residues. The germline V gene encodes CDR1 MNHEY and CDR2 SVGAGI. The ends were cut back, 7 bases at V and 3 bases at J, with 13 bases in the middle. The CDR3: CASNPPESYEQYF. As DNA, the CDR3 is TGTGCCAGCAACCCCCCCGAGAGCTACGAGCAGTACTTC.

The genes are TRBV27 and TRBJ2-7; 8 bases are shared with TRBD1. V dropped 6 bases and J dropped 2; count of bases not matched to a gene: 12. Germline V lookup: CDR1 MNHEY, CDR2 SMNVEV (reference sequence). CDR3 size: 16 residues. CDR3 sequence: CASSPGTGKGTYEQYF. CDR3 nucleotides: TGTGCCAGCAGCCCCGGGACAGGTAAAGGAACCTACGAGCAGTACTTC.

This rearrangement joins TRBV5-1 to TRBJ2-5; 9 nucleotides line up with TRBD2. CDR3 length equals 19 residues. Trimming cost V 1 base and J 2 bases; bases outside gene matches: 15. From germline, CDR1 is SGHRS and CDR2 YFSETQ. The CDR3 spells CASSLMGAGGLNFQETQYF. DNA for the CDR3: TGCGCCAGCAGCTTGATGGGAGCGGGGGGACTCAACTTTCAAGAGACCCAGTACTTC. The full variable domain, completed using reference TRBV5-1 and TRBJ2-5, is KAGVTQTPRYLIKTRGQQVTLSCSPISGHRSVSWYQQTPGQGLQFLFEYFSETQRNKGNFPGRFSGRQFSNSRSEMNVSTLELGDSALYLCASSLMGAGGLNFQETQYFGPGTRLLVL.